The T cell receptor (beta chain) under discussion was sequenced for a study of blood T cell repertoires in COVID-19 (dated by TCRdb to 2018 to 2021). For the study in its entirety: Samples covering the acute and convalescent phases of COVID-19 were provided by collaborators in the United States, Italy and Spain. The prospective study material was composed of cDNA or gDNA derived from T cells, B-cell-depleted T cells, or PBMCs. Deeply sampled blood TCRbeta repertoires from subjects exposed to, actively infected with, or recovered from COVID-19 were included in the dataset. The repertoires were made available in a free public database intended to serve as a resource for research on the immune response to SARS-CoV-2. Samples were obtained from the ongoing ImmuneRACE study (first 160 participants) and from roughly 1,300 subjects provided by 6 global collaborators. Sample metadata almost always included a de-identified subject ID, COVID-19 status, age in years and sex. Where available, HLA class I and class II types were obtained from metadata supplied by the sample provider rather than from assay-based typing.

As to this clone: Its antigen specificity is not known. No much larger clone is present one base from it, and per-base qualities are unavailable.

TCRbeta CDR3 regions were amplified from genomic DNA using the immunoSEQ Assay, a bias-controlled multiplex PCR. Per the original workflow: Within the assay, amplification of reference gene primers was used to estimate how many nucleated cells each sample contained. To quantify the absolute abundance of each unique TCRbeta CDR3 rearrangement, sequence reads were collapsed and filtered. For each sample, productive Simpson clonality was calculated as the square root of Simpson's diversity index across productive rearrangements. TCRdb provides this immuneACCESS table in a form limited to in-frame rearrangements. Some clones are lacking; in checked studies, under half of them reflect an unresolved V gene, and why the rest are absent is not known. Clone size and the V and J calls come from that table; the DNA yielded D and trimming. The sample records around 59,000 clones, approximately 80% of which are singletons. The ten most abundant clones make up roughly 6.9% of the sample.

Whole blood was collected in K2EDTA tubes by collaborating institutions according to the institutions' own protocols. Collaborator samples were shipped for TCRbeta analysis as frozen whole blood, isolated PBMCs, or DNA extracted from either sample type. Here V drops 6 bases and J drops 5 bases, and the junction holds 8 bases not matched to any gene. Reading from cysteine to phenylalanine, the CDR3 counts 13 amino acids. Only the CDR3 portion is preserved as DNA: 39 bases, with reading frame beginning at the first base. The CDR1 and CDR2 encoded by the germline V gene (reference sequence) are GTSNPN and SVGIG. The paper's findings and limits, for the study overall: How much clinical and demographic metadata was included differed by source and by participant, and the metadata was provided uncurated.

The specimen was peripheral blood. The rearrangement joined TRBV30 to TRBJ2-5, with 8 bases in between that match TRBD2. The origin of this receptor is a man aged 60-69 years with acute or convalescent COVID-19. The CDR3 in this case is CACSGGTQETQYF. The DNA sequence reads TGTGCCTGCAGCGGGGGCACCCAGGAGACCCAGTACTTC.